This T cell receptor beta chain was profiled in a study of blood T cells in healthy people across ages. Using a J-beta primer mix together with a sample-barcoded 5' primer, a second PCR was run for roughly 6 to 12 cycles. MiXCR, run by TCRdb on the 5' RACE reads, gives a single entry per CDR3 protein. The sample consists of 600,000 to 1,000,000 distinct CDR3 sequences, about 25% of them appearing once. Trimming shortened V by 0 bases and J by 1 base, and 7 bases separated the two germline ends. Germline V gene sequence: CDR1 DFQATT, CDR2 SNEGSKA (reference sequence). The CDR3 extends over 14 amino acids. The same specimen was also included in a second study, on T cells of mothers and their children. This second study notes: Mothers gave over 8.5 million TCR beta CDR3 reads each, and children about 3 million each.

Input material: blood. The TCR sequence derives from a boy between 10 and 17 years old in good health. The V call is TRBV20-1, the J call TRBJ2-1; D ambiguous. The CDR3 loop reads CSARDQRSYNEQFF. The CDR3, as DNA: TGCAGTGCTAGAGATCAGAGGTCCTACAATGAGCAGTTCTTC.